This T cell receptor beta chain was obtained from a study of early T cells in non-severe SARS-CoV-2 infection. Attachment of unique molecular identifiers was made to individual cDNA molecules. One entry per CDR3 protein, called by TCRdb with MiXCR from the 5' RACE reads. The sample holds tens of thousands of distinct CDR3 sequences, around 9.3% seen once. The CDR3 sequence is 14 residues long. Germline V lookup: CDR1 LGHDT, CDR2 YNNKEL (reference sequence). Trimming took 0 bases from V and 8 from J, leaving 11 bases between them. The table lists this clonotype with a few counts. The antigen remains undetermined. Study results and caveats: Clonotype matching in VDJdb favored anti-spike CD8 responses and did not capture private and CD4 specificities.

The receptor was isolated from an adult who was a healthcare worker with PCR-confirmed SARS-CoV-2 infection or an uninfected control (not recorded which). Input material: whole blood. V gene TRBV3-1 combines with J gene TRBJ2-1; D call uncertain. The CDR3 region is CASSQDGLTHEQFF. In DNA, the CDR3 is TGTGCCAGCAGCCAAGATGGGCTAACCCATGAGCAGTTCTTC.